A selection of T cell receptor beta chains follows, all from one sample in a study of OX40 agonist ivuxolimab in advanced cancers. Assay used: immunoSEQ multiplex PCR; TCRdb lists only in-frame clones, some missing. The table lists roughly 80,000 clones, around 87% of them singletons. Here the sequenced sample was CD4+ or CD8+ T cells sorted from blood, taken in a trial of the OX40 agonist ivuxolimab. These receptors were taken from an adult with an advanced solid tumor such as melanoma, head and neck, liver or kidney cancer. CDR3s include the opening cysteine and the closing phenylalanine or tryptophan. D genes are given only for firm matches. Clone sizes are given selectively: once, few, many, or a class where the clone is expanded.

D gene: -; J gene: TRBJ2-2; V gene: TRBV19; clone size: -; CDR3 DNA: TGTGCCAGTAGTATTCAGAAGGGGGGATTGAACACCGGGGAGCTGTTTTTT; CDR3 protein: CASSIQKGGLNTGELFF
D gene: -; J gene: TRBJ2-5; V gene: TRBV7-3; clone size: -; CDR3 DNA: TGTGCCAGCAGCTCTGCCTGGGGTGAGACCCAGTACTTC; CDR3 protein: CASSSAWGETQYF
D gene: -; J gene: TRBJ2-3; V gene: TRBV21-1; clone size: -; CDR3 DNA: TGTGCCAGCAGCAAAGCGCGGGAGGGTAGCACAGATACGCAGTATTTT; CDR3 protein: CASSKAREGSTDTQYF
D gene: -; J gene: TRBJ1-2; V gene: TRBV7-9; clone size: once; CDR3 DNA: TGTGCCAGCAGCTACGGGGCCAACTATGGCTACACCTTC; CDR3 protein: CASSYGANYGYTF
D gene: TRBD1; J gene: TRBJ2-5; V gene: TRBV2; clone size: -; CDR3 DNA: TGTGCCAGCAGTGATGACAGGGGGAAGACCCAGTACTTC; CDR3 protein: CASSDDRGKTQYF
D gene: -; J gene: TRBJ1-1; V gene: TRBV27; clone size: few; CDR3 DNA: TGTGCCAGCAGTTTGAACCGGGGGCCTGAAGCTTTCTTT; CDR3 protein: CASSLNRGPEAFF
D gene: -; J gene: TRBJ2-5; V gene: TRBV18; clone size: -; CDR3 DNA: TGTGCCAGCTCACGCAGGGTACCCCAAGAGACCCAGTACTTC; CDR3 protein: CASSRRVPQETQYF
D gene: -; J gene: TRBJ2-2; V gene: TRBV25-1; clone size: -; CDR3 DNA: TGTGCCAGCCGTTTCGGGGGGCTGAACACCGGGGAGCTGTTTTTT; CDR3 protein: CASRFGGLNTGELFF
D gene: -; J gene: TRBJ1-1; V gene: TRBV5-1; clone size: -; CDR3 DNA: TGCGCCAGCAGCTTGGTCCACAGCCTGACACCTGAAGCTTTCTTT; CDR3 protein: CASSLVHSLTPEAFF
D gene: -; J gene: TRBJ1-4; V gene: TRBV6-1; clone size: -; CDR3 DNA: TGTGCCAGCAGTGAAGTGGAGGGGATGTGGGAAAAACTGTTTTTT; CDR3 protein: CASSEVEGMWEKLFF
D gene: -; J gene: TRBJ2-5; V gene: TRBV9; clone size: -; CDR3 DNA: TGTGCCAGCACCCGCCTGGGCGGGTCGGAGACCCAGTACTTC; CDR3 protein: CASTRLGGSETQYF
D gene: -; J gene: TRBJ1-5; V gene: TRBV10-1; clone size: -; CDR3 DNA: TGCGCCAGCAGTGCTGACAAAACTTATAGCAATCAGCCCCAGCATTTT; CDR3 protein: CASSADKTYSNQPQHF
D gene: -; J gene: TRBJ1-6; V gene: TRBV19; clone size: -; CDR3 DNA: TGTGCCAGTAGTTTGGGAAGACCGGGTAGCTCCTATAATTCACCCCTCCACTTT; CDR3 protein: CASSLGRPGSSYNSPLHF
D gene: -; J gene: TRBJ2-1; V gene: TRBV7-6; clone size: once; CDR3 DNA: TGTGCCAGCAGCTTACGGGTAGCGGACTCAACGAATGAGCAGTTCTTC; CDR3 protein: CASSLRVADSTNEQFF
D gene: -; J gene: TRBJ1-1; V gene: TRBV5-8; clone size: once; CDR3 DNA: TGTGCCAGCAGCTTGGCCCCGGGGCTTGGTTTAACTGAAGCTTTCTTT; CDR3 protein: CASSLAPGLGLTEAFF
D gene: -; J gene: TRBJ2-5; V gene: TRBV7-2; clone size: -; CDR3 DNA: TGTGCCAGCAGCTTAGTAGGCCGTGAGACCCAGTACTTC; CDR3 protein: CASSLVGRETQYF
D gene: -; J gene: TRBJ2-7; V gene: TRBV21-1; clone size: -; CDR3 DNA: TGTGCCAGCGAAACAGGATCCGACTTC; CDR3 protein: CASETGSDF
D gene: -; J gene: TRBJ2-1; V gene: TRBV9; clone size: -; CDR3 DNA: TGTGCCAGCAGCGTAGGGGTAGCGCCGGTTGGGCAGTTCTTC; CDR3 protein: CASSVGVAPVGQFF
D gene: TRBD2; J gene: TRBJ2-1; V gene: TRBV7-2; clone size: once; CDR3 DNA: TGTGCCAGCAGCTTAACGTGGCTAGCGGGAGATAGTCTGTTCTTC; CDR3 protein: CASSLTWLAGDSLFF
D gene: TRBD1; J gene: TRBJ2-2; V gene: TRBV5-1; clone size: -; CDR3 DNA: TGCGCCAGCAGCTTGGTGGGACAGGGTACCGGGGAGCTGTTTTTT; CDR3 protein: CASSLVGQGTGELFF
D gene: -; J gene: TRBJ2-4; V gene: TRBV19; clone size: -; CDR3 DNA: TGTGCCAGTAGTACAAGAGGGGCTAACCTAGCCAAAAACATTCAGTACTTC; CDR3 protein: CASSTRGANLAKNIQYF
D gene: -; J gene: TRBJ2-5; V gene: TRBV27; clone size: -; CDR3 DNA: TGTGCCAGCAGTTTAAACAGGAAAGAGACCCAGTACTTC; CDR3 protein: CASSLNRKETQYF
D gene: -; J gene: TRBJ1-1; V gene: TRBV30; clone size: -; CDR3 DNA: TGTGCCTGGAGTCCAGACACCTACACTGAAGCTTTCTTT; CDR3 protein: CAWSPDTYTEAFF
D gene: -; J gene: TRBJ1-6; V gene: TRBV4-2; clone size: -; CDR3 DNA: TGTGCCAGCAGCGCACGTCAGAGCCAGGGCTCCTATAATTCACCCCTCCACTTT; CDR3 protein: CASSARQSQGSYNSPLHF
D gene: TRBD1; J gene: TRBJ1-1; V gene: TRBV11-3; clone size: -; CDR3 DNA: TGTGCCAGCAGCTTGGACAGGGCAAAGGAAGCTTTCTTT; CDR3 protein: CASSLDRAKEAFF
D gene: -; J gene: TRBJ2-7; V gene: TRBV7-3; clone size: -; CDR3 DNA: TGTGCCAGCAGCCCCAGCATGGGCTACGAGCAGTACTTC; CDR3 protein: CASSPSMGYEQYF
D gene: -; J gene: TRBJ1-2; V gene: TRBV25-1; clone size: -; CDR3 DNA: TGTGCCAGCAGTGAATATGGGCAGAGTTATGGCTACACCTTC; CDR3 protein: CASSEYGQSYGYTF
D gene: TRBD1; J gene: TRBJ2-3; V gene: TRBV15; clone size: -; CDR3 DNA: TGTGCCACCAGCAGAGATTCGGTGGGACAGGGCCTTACAGATACGCAGTATTTT; CDR3 protein: CATSRDSVGQGLTDTQYF
D gene: -; J gene: TRBJ1-2; V gene: TRBV28; clone size: -; CDR3 DNA: TGTGCCGGATTCACGGCGAACTATGGCTACACCTTC; CDR3 protein: CAGFTANYGYTF
D gene: -; J gene: TRBJ2-7; V gene: TRBV10-1; clone size: -; CDR3 DNA: TGCGCCAGCATACTCCACTTATCCTACGAGCAGTACTTC; CDR3 protein: CASILHLSYEQYF
D gene: -; J gene: TRBJ1-4; V gene: TRBV7-9; clone size: -; CDR3 DNA: TGTGCCAGCAGCTTAGGAGCAGGTCCTAATGAAAAACTGTTTTTT; CDR3 protein: CASSLGAGPNEKLFF
D gene: TRBD1; J gene: TRBJ1-2; V gene: TRBV5-1; clone size: -; CDR3 DNA: TGCGCCAGCAGCACCACAGGGGAAGGGTATGGCTACACCTTC; CDR3 protein: CASSTTGEGYGYTF
D gene: TRBD1; J gene: TRBJ1-4; V gene: TRBV6-5; clone size: -; CDR3 DNA: TGTGCCAGCAGTCGGGACAGCCTCCAACTGTTTTTT; CDR3 protein: CASSRDSLQLFF
D gene: -; J gene: TRBJ1-2; V gene: TRBV7-8; clone size: -; CDR3 DNA: TGTGCCAGCAGTTTAGACCTAGGGGGCTATGGCTACACCTTC; CDR3 protein: CASSLDLGGYGYTF
D gene: -; J gene: TRBJ2-1; V gene: TRBV6-5; clone size: -; CDR3 DNA: TGTGCCAGCAGTCCGGGTTTCGGCTACAATGAGCAGTTCTTC; CDR3 protein: CASSPGFGYNEQFF